One sample yielded the 21 T cell receptor beta chains listed below, sequenced in a study of PD-L1 blockade in urothelial cancer. Generated by immunoSEQ multiplex PCR, the TCRdb table keeps only in-frame clones and is missing some. The data show tens of thousands of clones, around 80% seen once. The specimen was PBMCs, collected around atezolizumab (anti-PD-L1) treatment. The origin of the receptors is a man aged 70 or older with urothelial cancer.

This clone was observed once. V usage is TRBV6-1 and J usage is TRBJ2-7, with a tentative D call TRBD1 (6 bases). V was trimmed by 6 bases and J by 6 bases, leaving 12 bases between them. CDR3 length equals 12 residues. Germline V gene sequence: CDR1 MNHNS, CDR2 SASEGT. This CDR3 is CASSRDIAEQYF. CDR3 coding DNA: TGTGCCAGCAGCCGGGACATCGCCGAGCAGTACTTC.

V is TRBV10-1 and J is TRBJ2-3; possible D gene TRBD1, 6 bases. Trimming removed 4 bases from V and 5 bases from J, with 13 bases in between. The CDR3 sequence is 14 residues long. Germline V lookup: CDR1 WNHNN, CDR2 SYGVQD (reference sequence). This CDR3 reads CASSGGDIRDTQYF. CDR3 nucleotides: TGCGCCAGCAGTGGAGGGGACATACGAGATACGCAGTATTTT.

This chain links TRBV28 with TRBJ2-2; possibly TRBD2 for D (6 bases). V lost 8 bases, J lost 6 bases, and 22 bases lay in between. The CDR3 has 16 residues. In germline, CDR1 is MDHEN, CDR2 SYDVKM. CDR3 loop: CASSPLGGILAGELFF. Here the CDR3 DNA reads TGTGCCAGCTCCCCCCTCGGCGGGATTTTAGCCGGGGAGCTGTTTTTT.

The J gene is TRBJ1-1, the V gene TRBV19; 11 bases match TRBD1. The CDR3 spans 12 residues. Looked up from germline, CDR1 is LNHDA and CDR2 is SQIVND (reference sequence). The junction had 3 bases not matched to a gene; V was cut back by 5 bases and J by 10 bases. This CDR3 reads CASSVGTGGAFF. In nucleotides, the CDR3 is TGTGCCAGTAGTGTCGGGACAGGGGGAGCTTTCTTT. The whole variable domain, remainder taken from reference TRBV19 and TRBJ1-1, is DGGITQSPKYLFRKEGQNVTLSCEQNLNHDAMYWYRQDPGQGLRLIYYSQIVNDFQKGDIAEGYSVSREKKESFPLTVTSAQKNPTAFYLCASSVGTGGAFFGQGTRLTVV.

Here the CDR3 reads CASGSSLQETQYF. The CDR3 bases are TGTGCCAGTGGCTCATCCTTACAAGAGACCCAGTACTTC. This sequence joins TRBV11-2 and TRBJ2-5; D call uncertain. Trimming removed 9 bases from V and 2 bases from J, with 13 bases in between. The CDR3 covers 13 residues. Germline CDR1 and CDR2: SGHAT and FQNNGV.

V usage is TRBV6-1 and J usage is TRBJ1-3; 7 nucleotides agree with TRBD1. V was clipped by 7 bases and J by 4 bases; unmatched bases: 10. This CDR3 has 15 residues. Germline values: CDR1 MNHNS, CDR2 SASEGT. The CDR3 spells CASTLQTGHGNTIYF. In DNA form, the CDR3 reads TGTGCCAGCACTCTACAGACAGGGCACGGAAACACCATATATTTT.

The chain employs TRBV29-1 and TRBJ2-5, with a weak D call TRBD2 (5 bases). Between the trimmed V and J ends, which lost 3 bases and 8 bases, there was a span of 16 bases. The CDR3 has 13 residues. Germline V lookup: CDR1 SQVTM, CDR2 ANQGSEA. The CDR3 sequence is CSVDPQRWSTQYF. CDR3 bases: TGCAGCGTTGACCCCCAGCGGTGGTCAACCCAGTACTTC.

This clone turned up a few times. The rearrangement joins TRBV7-9 to TRBJ1-4, with 7 positions matching TRBD1. Germline V gene sequence: CDR1 SEHNR, CDR2 FQNEAQ (reference sequence). The CDR3 covers 14 residues. The V and J ends lost 4 bases and 7 bases, in that order; junction bases with no gene match: 6. This CDR3 is CASSSRQGGEKLFF. CDR3 in DNA: TGTGCCAGCAGCTCCCGACAGGGAGGTGAAAAACTGTTTTTT.

The V gene is TRBV4-2, the J gene TRBJ1-4; no clear D. The CDR3 covers 15 residues. Germline CDR1 LGHNA, CDR2 YNFKEQ. Trimming left V 3 bases short and J 6 bases short, with 14 bases between. The CDR3, as DNA: TGTGCCAGCAGCCACCCGACGGGAAAGGATGAAAAACTGTTTTTT. Translation gives CASSHPTGKDEKLFF.

This rearrangement joins TRBV5-1 to TRBJ2-7; 7 bases are shared with TRBD1. The J segment lost 2 bases and the V segment lost 4 bases, leaving 6 bases of the junction unmatched. The CDR3 spans 14 residues. The germline V gene has CDR1 SGHRS and CDR2 YFSETQ. CDR3 bases: TGCGCCAGCAGCCTAGGACAGGCCCCCTACGAGCAGTACTTC. Translating it yields CASSLGQAPYEQYF.

The sample holds one count of this clone. The chain recombines TRBV13 with TRBJ1-3; D is unclear. The CDR3 sequence is 13 residues long. Germline values: CDR1 PRHDT, CDR2 FYEKMQ (reference sequence). V was pared by 5 bases and J by 0 bases, with 5 bases between. The CDR3 DNA follows: TGTGCCAGCAGCGTCAACTCTGGAAACACCATATATTTT. Translating it yields CASSVNSGNTIYF.

The chain employs TRBV27 and TRBJ2-1, with TRBD2 matching 12 bases. J lost 9 bases, V lost 6 bases, and 12 bases had no gene match. CDR3 length equals 16 residues. Germline assignment: CDR1 MNHEY and CDR2 SMNVEV (reference sequence). The CDR3 sequence: CASRSTGTSGRREQFF. As DNA, the CDR3 is TGTGCCAGCAGGAGCACCGGGACTAGCGGGCGCCGTGAGCAGTTCTTC.

This clone came up once. The CDR3: CASSLNPGQASYEQYF. CDR3 in DNA: TGCGCCAGCAGCTTAAATCCGGGACAGGCATCCTACGAGCAGTACTTC. The rearrangement uses TRBV5-1 and TRBJ2-7, with 8 bases lining up with TRBD1. This CDR3 has 16 amino acids. The J segment lost 1 base and the V segment lost 2 bases, leaving 8 bases of the junction unmatched. The germline gives CDR1 SGHRS, CDR2 YFSETQ.

The rearrangement uses TRBV28 and TRBJ1-2; the match to TRBD1 covers 7 bases. CDR1 and CDR2 from the germline V gene are MDHEN and SYDVKM. V lost 2 bases, J lost 4 bases, and 7 bases stayed unmatched. This CDR3 has 15 residues. CDR3 loop: CASSLPRTGGYGYTF. The DNA of the CDR3 is TGTGCCAGCAGTTTACCGAGGACAGGAGGCTATGGCTACACCTTC.

This clone was detected once. The rearrangement joins TRBV5-1 to TRBJ2-3; 7 bases are shared with TRBD1. CDR1 is SGHRS and CDR2 is YFSETQ in the germline V gene. This CDR3 region has 14 residues. V lost 3 bases, J lost 2 bases, and 3 bases stayed unmatched. CDR3 in amino acids: CASSSGQSTDTQYF. DNA of the CDR3: TGCGCCAGCAGCTCGGGACAGTCCACAGATACGCAGTATTTT.

The gene calls are TRBV28 and TRBJ1-1, with 8 bases aligning to TRBD1. CDR1 and CDR2 (germline): MDHEN, SYDVKM. Losses at the gene ends were 2 bases for V and 10 bases for J; bases not matched to a gene: 12. The CDR3 contains 15 residues. The CDR3 bases are TGTGCCAGCAGTTTAGAGACAGGGGCTTGGGGGGGAGCTTTCTTT. It yields the protein CASSLETGAWGGAFF.

Many counts were recorded for this clone. The rearrangement joins TRBV30 to TRBJ1-1, with 7 positions matching TRBD1. CDR1 is GTSNPN and CDR2 is SVGIG in the germline V gene (reference sequence). The V segment lost 5 bases and the J segment 4 bases; nucleotides outside the gene matches: 1. CDR3 length: 11 amino acids. CDR3 residues: CAWAGGTEAFF. CDR3 DNA: TGTGCCTGGGCAGGGGGCACTGAAGCTTTCTTT.

The chain has TRBV10-3 and TRBJ2-2; 7 bases map to TRBD2. V gave up 4 bases and J gave up 6 bases; unmatched junction bases: 5. The CDR3 sequence is 14 residues long. Germline V CDR1 and CDR2: ENHRY, SYGVKD. CDR3 DNA sequence: TGTGCCATCAGTGCCGGTCTAGCGGCCGGGGAGCTGTTTTTT. Translation: CAISAGLAAGELFF.

The chain combines TRBV14 with TRBJ2-7, with 9 bases lining up with TRBD1. V lost 1 base and J lost 3; bases outside the gene matches: 10. The CDR3 runs to 17 residues. The V gene's germline CDR1 is SGHDN and CDR2 FVKESK. CDR3 sequence reads: CASSQGGFGQGYYEQYF. The CDR3 DNA reads TGTGCCAGCAGCCAAGGAGGATTCGGACAGGGGTACTACGAGCAGTACTTC.

The chain recombines TRBV15 with TRBJ2-1; TRBD1 matches at 7 bases. Germline lookup yields CDR1 LNHNV and CDR2 YYDKDF (reference sequence). This CDR3 has 16 residues. The ends lost 1 base at V and 7 bases at J; junction bases unmatched: 10. CDR3 sequence (DNA): TGTGCCACCAGCAGAGCCTGGGGACAGAGCGGAAATGAGCAGTTCTTC. Translation: CATSRAWGQSGNEQFF.

V gene TRBV2 combines with J gene TRBJ2-1; 12 bases align to TRBD2. Trimming at V came to 6 bases and at J to 7 bases, leaving 10 bases not matched to a gene. CDR3 length equals 16 residues. From germline, CDR1 is SNHLY and CDR2 FYNNEI. CDR3 nucleotides: TGTGCCAGCAGCGATCGACTAGCGGGAGTTGGGAATGAGCAGTTCTTC. Its protein is CASSDRLAGVGNEQFF.